This T cell receptor (beta chain) appears in the sequencing data of a study of regulatory T cells in long-lasting Graves disease (dated by TCRdb to the early 2020s). About the investigation overall: To count as having persistent Graves' disease, a patient had to have received antithyroid drug treatment for over 5 years with TSH receptor autoantibodies remaining persistently positive. The study was registered as a clinical trial and conducted in China. Peripheral blood TCR sequencing and RNA sequencing compared persistent Graves' disease patients with newly diagnosed Graves' disease patients. A total of about 35 samples underwent TCR sequencing, from around 13 patients with persistent Graves' disease and 20 patients with newly diagnosed Graves' disease. In the clinical cohort, patients with persistent Graves' disease had used antithyroid drugs for an average of around 10 years.

The germline V gene encodes CDR1 SGHVS and CDR2 FQNEAQ. V is shortened by 6 bases, J by 3 bases, and the region joining them spans 9 bases. The CDR3 goes from the cysteine to the phenylalanine over 12 residues. Only the CDR3 portion is preserved as DNA: 36 bases, with reading frame beginning at the first base. This specimen's time point label, per the study, means: persistent/refractory GD, antithyroid drugs over 5 years with positive TRAb. RNA was extracted from PBMCs in TRIzol for both TCR sequencing and RNA sequencing. The diagnosis of Graves' disease was made according to American Thyroid Association guidelines. Recruitment of patients was carried out at an endocrinology department in Xi'an, China. Each patient gave around 9 milliliters of peripheral blood, collected in an EDTA anticoagulant tube. PBMCs were isolated by Ficoll Paque Plus density gradient separation without further T cell sorting. An Agilent 2100 Bioanalyzer and agarose gel were used to check RNA quality, and a NanoDrop 2000 was used to measure RNA concentration.

General study outcomes and caveats: The study examined only peripheral blood because the primary lesion, thyroid tissue, could not be accessed. TRBV28, TRBJ1-2 and TRBJ2-5 were preferentially used in persistent disease, while TRBV20-1 and TRBJ2-1 were favored in newly diagnosed disease. Compared with newly diagnosed patients, persistent Graves' disease patients had lower TCR Shannon entropy and fewer highly expanded clones, which suggests clonal expansion. Patients with persistent disease shared more public clonotypes (about 2,900) than newly diagnosed patients did (around 930). Only the TCR beta chain was sequenced and analyzed. The authors noted that the small sample size was a limitation that may lower accuracy.

The protocol used for the library was multiplex PCR. Sequencing relied on an Illumina HiSeq 4000. iRepertoire HTBI primers and Arm-PCR amplification of CDR3 regions were used to construct TCR beta libraries. Before sequencing, the PCR products underwent gel purification. As for how the authors treated the data: Across samples, about 64 TRBV and 13 to 15 TRBJ segments were identified and used for gene usage analysis of CDR3 amino acid clonotypes. Filtered high-quality paired reads were merged into contigs using COPE and FqMerger. BLAST was used to align contigs to IMGT TRBV, TRBD and TRBJ reference genes, and CDR3 was defined according to IMGT. Any clonotype with a frequency above 0.1% was classified as a highly expanded clone. Shannon entropy served as the measure of repertoire diversity, while the Gini coefficient captured V-J evenness. A clonotype was considered public if more than one individual shared it. Using fastp trimming at Q25 and MiXCR clonotype assembly, TCRdb reanalyzed the public sequencing data and kept in-frame beta chains. Each CDR3 protein gets just one entry, which takes the most common genes and DNA from the rows behind it. For this entry, the V and J calls and clone size follow TCRdb and not the study's own pipeline. For this sample the table gives about 420,000 distinct CDR3 sequences, of which around a quarter were detected only once. The biggest ten clones account for over 25% of the sample.

This clonotype was recorded at least ten times. Its cognate antigen has yet to be identified. No much larger clone is present one base from it, and per-base qualities are unavailable. This specimen consisted of peripheral blood mononuclear cells (PBMCs), obtained when the disease was refractory, from a patient treated with antithyroid drugs. This chain is built from TRBV7-8 and TRBJ2-7; the D segment could be TRBD2, given 5 matching bases. This clonotype was sampled from a female donor with Graves disease. The DNA reads as follows: TGTGCCAGCAGTACTACTAGCTACGAGCAGTACTTC. This yields the protein CASSTTSYEQYF.